This TCR beta chain derives from a study of CD8 T cells in Susac syndrome. RNA was extracted with the RNeasy kit, and a quantity of roughly 0.5 to 1 ug was reverse transcribed using random hexamers. MiXCR, applied by TCRdb to the immunoSEQ multiplex PCR reads, yields one record per CDR3 protein. Among 170,000 or so distinct CDR3 sequences listed, 95% were seen once. The CDR3 is 15 amino acids. Trimming stripped 5 bases from V and 5 bases from J, with 18 bases between. The germline gives CDR1 SQVTM, CDR2 ANQGSEA. Sequencing of TCR beta covered CD8+ and CD4+ T cells obtained from blood. Treatment-naive patients with stable or active relapsing-remitting disease were the multiple sclerosis controls. This clonotype was observed a single time.

Sequenced: CD8+ T cells from PBMCs. The chain recombines TRBV29-1 with TRBJ2-2; TRBD2 is a possible D gene (5 bases). This sequence was found in a human donor with multiple sclerosis. The CDR3 DNA follows: TGCAGCGTTTTGTTAGCGAACCTTGGTACCGGGGAGCTGTTTTTT. Amino acid sequence: CSVLLANLGTGELFF.